This TCR beta chain was retrieved from a study of cytomegalovirus exposure and HLA in healthy donors. Study conclusions and caveats: Later analysis identified several of the most significant clusters that appeared linked to common viral pathogens. Among TCR beta chains, those listed as cytomegalovirus-associated numbered some 160.

The PCR employed 60 Vbeta primers together with 13 Jbeta primers. The repertoire was sequenced with immunoSEQ multiplex PCR; TCRdb's copy has only in-frame clones and lacks some. The repertoire consists of approximately 110,000 clones, with roughly 80% occurring once and the leading ten covering 20% to 25%. Germline V gene lookup returns CDR1 SEHNR and CDR2 FQNEAQ (reference sequence). CDR3 length equals 13 residues. The germline V and J ends were trimmed by 6 bases and 3 bases, with 8 bases remaining between them. In its sample, this clone was seen a few times. Its antigen is currently unknown. The receptor was isolated from a man aged 30-40 years in good health and CMV-seropositive. Sequences were obtained from PBMCs. V gene TRBV7-9 combines with J gene TRBJ1-4, with TRBD1 as a possible D gene (6 bases). CDR3 protein: CASRKGANEKLFF. CDR3 DNA sequence: TGTGCCAGCAGGAAGGGGGCTAATGAAAAACTGTTTTTT.